What follows are 21 T cell receptor beta chains derived from one specimen sequenced in a study of cytomegalovirus exposure and HLA in healthy donors. PCR primers comprised 60 Vbeta and 13 Jbeta primers. Clones were read by immunoSEQ multiplex PCR, and TCRdb kept only the in-frame ones, dropping some. The sample carries 170,000 or so clones, 84% recorded once. Sequenced material: PBMCs. The receptors stem from a man aged 45-65 years in good health and CMV-seropositive.

V gene TRBV18 combines with J gene TRBJ1-1; D might be TRBD1 (5 bases). V was trimmed by 7 bases and J by 0 bases, leaving 12 bases between them. The germline V gene encodes CDR1 KGHSH and CDR2 LQKENI. The CDR3 covers 14 residues. CDR3 in amino acids: CASFRGHLNTEAFF. CDR3 nucleotides: TGTGCCAGCTTCCGCGGACATTTGAACACTGAAGCTTTCTTT.

This clone has just a few counts. The chain couples TRBV7-6 to TRBJ1-1; D might be TRBD1 (6 bases). The V end lost 1 base, the J end lost 1 base, and 10 bases lay between the germline ends. The CDR3 covers 15 residues. Germline CDR1 SGHVS, CDR2 FNYEAQ. The CDR3 nucleotides are TGTGCCAGCAGCTTAGTGGGGGGGGCGAACACTGAAGCTTTCTTT. It is translated as CASSLVGGANTEAFF. The complete variable domain, with remaining parts taken from reference TRBV7-6 and TRBJ1-1, reads GAGVSQSPRYKVTKRGQDVALRCDPISGHVSLYWYRQALGQGPEFLTYFNYEAQQDKSGLPNDRFSAERPEGSISTLTIQRTEQRDSAMYRCASSLVGGANTEAFFGQGTRLTVV.

This chain joins TRBV7-8 and TRBJ2-2, with TRBD1 identical over 8 bases. The germline V gene encodes CDR1 SGHVS and CDR2 FQNEAQ. Trimming at V came to 4 bases and at J to 7 bases, leaving 2 bases not matched to a gene. This CDR3 region has 13 residues. In DNA, the CDR3 is TGTGCCAGCAGCTACGGACAGGGCGGGGAGCTGTTTTTT. It is translated as CASSYGQGGELFF.

Written as DNA, the CDR3 is TGTGCCAGCAGCGTAGAGCGGAGGGATGGCTACACCTTC. The encoded protein is CASSVERRDGYTF. This sequence joins TRBV9 and TRBJ1-2, with unresolved D. The CDR3 sequence is 13 residues long. Trimming took off 0 bases at V and 6 bases at J, with 9 bases between the two ends. Per germline, CDR1 SGDLS and CDR2 YYNGEE.

CDR3 in DNA: TGTGCCACCAGCAGAGATACTCGGGAGGGCCTCTACAATGAGCAGTTCTTC. This codes for CATSRDTREGLYNEQFF. This chain joins TRBV15 and TRBJ2-1, with TRBD2 matching over 8 bases. Losses at the gene ends were 0 bases for V and 3 bases for J; bases not matched to a gene: 7. Germline V gene data show CDR1 as LNHNV and CDR2 as YYDKDF (reference sequence). The CDR3 totals 17 residues.

This rearrangement joins TRBV5-5 to TRBJ1-2, with 7 bases aligning to TRBD1. V gave up 3 bases and J gave up 2 bases; unmatched junction bases: 4. The germline gives CDR1 SGHKS, CDR2 YYEKEE (reference sequence). This CDR3 is built from 14 residues. Here the CDR3 reads CASSSGTANYGYTF. DNA of the CDR3: TGTGCCAGCAGCTCCGGGACAGCAAACTATGGCTACACCTTC. Looking up the rest from reference TRBV5-5 and TRBJ1-2 gives the full variable domain: DAGVTQSPTHLIKTRGQQVTLRCSPISGHKSVSWYQQVLGQGPQFIFQYYEKEERGRGNFPDRFSARQFPNYSSELNVNALLLGDSALYLCASSSGTANYGYTFGSGTRLTVV.

The V and J genes are TRBV6-6 and TRBJ1-1; 9 bases agree with TRBD1. Germline V gives CDR1 MNHNY, CDR2 SVGAGI (reference sequence). The CDR3 length is 16 residues. Germline trimming cut 4 bases from V and 4 bases from J; bases unmatched to any gene: 10. CDR3 sequence: CASSFPGQGGGTEAFF. DNA for the CDR3: TGTGCCAGCAGTTTCCCGGGACAGGGAGGGGGCACTGAAGCTTTCTTT.

V is TRBV30 and J is TRBJ1-4, with 7 bases aligning to TRBD1. CDR1 and CDR2 from the germline V gene are GTSNPN and SVGIG (reference sequence). The CDR3 sequence is 14 residues long. V dropped 1 base and J dropped 5; count of bases not matched to a gene: 4. CDR3 sequence reads: CAWSGGTVNEKLFF. CDR3 DNA: TGTGCCTGGAGTGGCGGGACAGTGAATGAAAAACTGTTTTTT. The full variable domain, in which reference TRBV30 and TRBJ1-4 provide the parts outside the CDR3, is SQTIHQWPATLVQPVGSPLSLECTVEGTSNPNLYWYRQAAGRGLQLLFYSVGIGQISSEVPQNLSASRPQDRQFILSSKKLLLSDSGFYLCAWSGGTVNEKLFFGSGTQLSVL.

To note about this clone: One end of the junction does not line up with germline, which may come from a read error. The chain uses TRBV7-3 and TRBJ2-1, with TRBD1 as a possible D gene (6 bases). In germline, CDR1 is SGHTA, CDR2 FQGTGA. The CDR3 has 16 amino acids. The CDR3 coding sequence is TGTTCCAGCAGCTTAAACACAGGGCCGACCTACAATGAGCAGTTCTTC. This gives the protein CSSSLNTGPTYNEQFF.

The gene calls are TRBV11-3 and TRBJ2-3, with D unclear. The V and J ends lost 1 base and 4 bases respectively, with 3 bases between them. Germline CDR1 reads SGHNT; CDR2 reads YENEEA. CDR3 length: 12 residues. CDR3 residues: CASSLAADTQYF. DNA of the CDR3: TGTGCCAGCAGCTTAGCAGCAGATACGCAGTATTTT.

CDR3 nucleotide sequence: TGTGCCACGGCCGGGAGGAGCGGGAGCACAGATACGCAGTATTTT. Protein product: CATAGRSGSTDTQYF. The rearrangement joins TRBV6-4 to TRBJ2-3, with 7 nucleotides matching TRBD2. CDR1 and CDR2 (germline): MRHNA, SNTAGT. The CDR3 runs to 15 residues. J was trimmed by 0 bases and V by 10 bases; bases with no gene match: 10.

J is TRBJ2-2 and V is TRBV5-6; 7 bases align to TRBD1. Germline V gives CDR1 SGHDT, CDR2 YYEEEE. CDR3 length equals 15 residues. V dropped 2 bases and J dropped 13; count of bases not matched to a gene: 14. CDR3 nucleotide sequence: TGTGCCAGCAGCTTAACCCGGGACAGTGGAAACAGGCTGTTTTTT. This translates into CASSLTRDSGNRLFF.

The gene calls are TRBV7-9 and TRBJ2-7; 8 bases fit TRBD1. V shed 3 bases, J shed 8 bases, and the junction held 6 bases outside the gene matches. Germline-derived CDR1 and CDR2 are SEHNR and FQNEAQ (reference sequence). CDR3 length: 13 amino acids. CDR3 bases: TGTGCCAGCAGCTTCGACCAGGGGGCTCAGCAGTACGTC. Its translation is CASSFDQGAQQYV.

The V and J genes are TRBV6-5 and TRBJ2-5; TRBD2 aligns across 8 bases. Germline V lookup: CDR1 MNHEY, CDR2 SVGAGI. V gave up 11 bases and J gave up 1 base; unmatched junction bases: 9. There are 14 residues in the CDR3. This CDR3 reads CAVARGGPQETQYF. In nucleotides, the CDR3 is TGTGCCGTCGCTCGGGGGGGGCCCCAAGAGACCCAGTACTTC.

This chain uses TRBV19 with TRBJ1-1; D is ambiguous. CDR1 is LNHDA, CDR2 SQIVND, per germline (reference sequence). The CDR3 is made up of 14 amino acids. Between the trimmed V and J ends, which lost 2 bases and 1 base, there was a span of 8 bases. CDR3 nucleotide sequence: TGTGCCAGTAGTATAACAGCTACGAACACTGAAGCTTTCTTT. This sequence encodes CASSITATNTEAFF.

The chain uses TRBV5-5 and TRBJ1-2, with TRBD1 matching 8 bases. Looked up from germline, CDR1 is SGHKS and CDR2 is YYEKEE (reference sequence). CDR3 length: 15 amino acids. V lost 1 base, J lost 0 bases, and 2 bases stayed unmatched. CDR3 amino acids: CASSLSTGANYGYTF. CDR3 DNA: TGTGCCAGCAGCTTGTCGACAGGGGCTAACTATGGCTACACCTTC.

This clone has just one count. V gene TRBV6-6 combines with J gene TRBJ1-5; 7 positions agree with TRBD1. V shed 5 bases, J shed 10 bases, and the junction held 11 bases outside the gene matches. Germline lookup yields CDR1 MNHNY and CDR2 SVGAGI (reference sequence). This CDR3 is 14 amino acids long. CDR3 sequence: CASSPGQVPDPQHF. CDR3 sequence (DNA): TGTGCCAGCAGTCCCGGACAGGTCCCGGATCCCCAGCATTTT.

The CDR3 DNA follows: TGTGCCAGCGGACAGGGAGTGGTTAACTATGGCTACACCTTC. It is translated as CASGQGVVNYGYTF. The chain joins TRBV14 to TRBJ1-2; TRBD1 agrees at 8 bases. Trimming took 8 bases from V and 1 from J; bases not matched to a gene: 6. Germline values: CDR1 SGHDN, CDR2 FVKESK. The CDR3 has 14 amino acids.

The chain carries TRBV5-1 and TRBJ2-5; tentatively, D is TRBD1 (6 bases). The germline V and J ends were trimmed by 1 base and 2 bases, with 9 bases remaining between them. In germline, CDR1 is SGHRS, CDR2 YFSETQ. The CDR3 totals 14 residues. The CDR3 spells CASSLRDNQETQYF. CDR3 in DNA: TGCGCCAGCAGCTTGCGGGACAATCAAGAGACCCAGTACTTC.

J is TRBJ2-1 and V is TRBV25-1; D gene uncertain. The CDR3 loop spans 14 amino acids. Looked up from germline, CDR1 is MGHDK and CDR2 is SYGVNS. Trimming cost V 5 bases and J 8 bases, with 16 bases left between them. Written as DNA, the CDR3 is TGTGCCAGCAGTCAAATGGAGCCGGGTGATGAGCAGTTCTTC. Translating it yields CASSQMEPGDEQFF.

The V gene is TRBV10-3, the J gene TRBJ1-1, with 8 bases matching TRBD1. V lost 6 bases, J lost 3 bases, and 3 bases stayed unmatched. Germline lookup yields CDR1 ENHRY and CDR2 SYGVKD. This CDR3 spans 13 amino acids. The CDR3 region has the DNA TGTGCCATCAGAGACAGGGGCGACACTGAAGCTTTCTTT. This codes for CAIRDRGDTEAFF.